The sample holds many counts of the clone carrying this T cell receptor (beta chain). The CDR3 runs 13 residues. The V and J ends lost 5 bases and 6 bases respectively, with 12 bases between them. It was the library that attached unique molecular identifiers to individual cDNA molecules. Via MiXCR, TCRdb re-called the RACE reads, giving one row per CDR3 protein. The sample lists about 98,000 distinct CDR3 sequences, 10% to 14% occurring once. This record belongs to a study of human T cells and chemical hapten exposure. Time point noted: pre-sensitization, week 0. Treatment denoted: therapeutic diphenylcyclopropenone sensitization with weekly scalp DPC. Unfractionated whole blood served as the source for total RNA extraction.

Specimen: whole blood, collected in connection with sensitization to the hapten diphenylcyclopropenone (DPC). This receptor was identified in a woman aged 60-75 years with alopecia areata. Some clones in this sample may be carry-over from other donors' samples. The V gene is TRBV12-3 or TRBV12-4, the J gene TRBJ2-3; perhaps D is TRBD1 or TRBD2 (5 bases each). For the CDR3, the DNA is TGTGCCAGCAGTCCGGGACCCGCCGATACGCAGTATTTT. It specifies CASSPGPADTQYF.